Detailed here is one TCR beta chain. Germline V gives CDR1 GTSNPN, CDR2 SVGIG (reference sequence). The trim removed 0 bases at V and 0 bases at J, leaving 5 bases unmatched. The CDR3 length is 19 residues. Using immunoSEQ multiplex PCR, the repertoire was profiled, and TCRdb retains in-frame clones only, with some absent. This sample has 250,000 to 300,000 clones, with 70% to 90% found just once. This sample is drawn from a study of blood T cell repertoires in COVID-19. About the study: Whether acute or convalescent, the COVID-19 samples came from the United States, Italy and Spain.

The sequence derives from a woman aged 55-69 years in a cohort exposed to, infected with or recovered from COVID-19 (not recorded which). This rearrangement joins TRBV30 to TRBJ2-1; 16 bases line up with TRBD2. The sample taken for sequencing was PBMCs or T cells enriched from blood (not recorded which). As DNA, the CDR3 is TGTGCCTGGAGTGTTATGGGACTAGCGGGAGGGAGCTCCTACAATGAGCAGTTCTTC. It yields the protein CAWSVMGLAGGSSYNEQFF.